These T cell receptor beta chains were read from a single sample in a study of shared clonotypes between healthy human individuals. This table comes from immunoSEQ multiplex PCR, and its TCRdb copy is limited to in-frame clones, with some not included. The sample has more than 2 million clones, roughly 95% seen once; the top ten hold around 1.7%. Sequences were obtained from naive CD8+ T cells from PBMCs. The receptors come from a young man in good health. Some clones in this sample may be carry-over from other donors' samples. CDR3s include the opening cysteine and the closing phenylalanine or tryptophan.

TRBJ2-7,TRBV15,CATSGTTHEQYF
TRBJ1-1,TRBV7-2,CASSLVSGAGGYVNTEAFF
TRBJ2-2,TRBV19,CASSFGRGEVTGELFF
TRBJ2-1,TRBV15,CATSISGSNEQFF
TRBJ2-2,TRBV28,CASSLWGETGELFF
TRBJ1-1,TRBV9,CASSPWTGLNTEAFF
TRBJ2-7,TRBV13,CASSLGGSGIYEQYF
TRBJ2-7,TRBV4-2,CASSQDSPWTETTYEQYF
TRBJ2-1,TRBV27,CASSPGTNYNEQFF
TRBJ2-7,TRBV2,CASGRTDLPPSYEQYF
TRBJ2-1,TRBV19,CATKLGTGNNEQFF
TRBJ2-2,TRBV6-9,CASSSSAGGTGELFF
TRBJ2-3,TRBV9,CASSVEVGAMFGTQYF
TRBJ2-7,TRBV13,CASSLLEGGEQYF
TRBJ1-6,TRBV13,CASSLSPGGDFYNSPLHF